This T cell receptor beta chain was identified in a study of blood T cell repertoires in COVID-19 (TCRdb year 2020). Study-wide context: Samples from collaborators originated in the United States, Italy and Spain and spanned both the acute and convalescent phases of COVID-19. The repertoires were released in a freely available public database intended as a resource for research on the immune response to SARS-CoV-2. Where available, HLA class I and class II types were taken from metadata supplied by the sample provider and were not determined by assay-based typing. The material from the prospective study consisted of cDNA or gDNA derived from T cells, B-cell-depleted T cells, or PBMCs. The sample metadata nearly always contained a de-identified subject ID, COVID-19 status, age in years and sex. The samples were drawn from the first 160 participants of the ongoing ImmuneRACE study and from 1,254 subjects provided by 6 global collaborators. Subjects who had been exposed to COVID-19, were actively infected with it, or had recovered from it provided the deeply sampled blood TCRbeta repertoires that made up the dataset.

This clone was seen a handful of times. Its antigen remains unidentified. Base qualities are not provided; no much larger clone lies one nucleotide away. The CDR3 has 14 amino acids, counting the end cysteine and phenylalanine. Left in the record is the CDR3 DNA by itself, 42 bases read in frame from the first base. V loses 4 bases, J loses 6 bases, and the germline ends lie 16 bases apart. Sequences SGHAT (CDR1) and FQNNGV (CDR2) are obtained from the germline V gene. Results and caveats for the whole study, not just this receptor: The amount of clinical and demographic metadata varied by source and participant and was provided uncurated.

TCRbeta CDR3 regions were amplified from genomic DNA by means of the immunoSEQ Assay, a bias-controlled multiplex PCR. The authors' pipeline ran thus. The number of nucleated cells in each sample was estimated from the amplification of reference gene primers within the assay. Sequence reads were collapsed and filtered to measure the absolute abundance of every unique TCRbeta CDR3 rearrangement. Productive Simpson clonality was computed per sample as the square root of Simpson's diversity index over productive rearrangements. Imported from immuneACCESS, the table was reduced by TCRdb to in-frame sequences with V and J called. These copies leave out some clones; in studies compared against another copy, an unresolved V gene accounts for under half, and the cause of the remainder is not known. V, J and clone size derive from that table, while D and trimming were established from the DNA sequence. A total of roughly 14,000 clones appear in this sample, around 90% of them only once. The ten largest make up about 5% of the sample.

The collaborating institutions used their own protocols to collect whole blood in K2EDTA tubes. For TCRbeta analysis, collaborator samples were shipped as frozen whole blood, as isolated PBMCs, or as DNA extracted from either sample type. This clonotype originated in a human donor in a cohort sampled during active COVID-19. The chain employs TRBV11-2 and TRBJ2-7; the D segment could be TRBD2, given 6 matching bases. The sequenced sample was peripheral blood. The CDR3 region has the sequence CASSSLGGGAEQYF. The DNA sequence is as follows: TGTGCCAGCAGCTCCCTCGGCGGCGGGGCCGAGCAGTACTTC.